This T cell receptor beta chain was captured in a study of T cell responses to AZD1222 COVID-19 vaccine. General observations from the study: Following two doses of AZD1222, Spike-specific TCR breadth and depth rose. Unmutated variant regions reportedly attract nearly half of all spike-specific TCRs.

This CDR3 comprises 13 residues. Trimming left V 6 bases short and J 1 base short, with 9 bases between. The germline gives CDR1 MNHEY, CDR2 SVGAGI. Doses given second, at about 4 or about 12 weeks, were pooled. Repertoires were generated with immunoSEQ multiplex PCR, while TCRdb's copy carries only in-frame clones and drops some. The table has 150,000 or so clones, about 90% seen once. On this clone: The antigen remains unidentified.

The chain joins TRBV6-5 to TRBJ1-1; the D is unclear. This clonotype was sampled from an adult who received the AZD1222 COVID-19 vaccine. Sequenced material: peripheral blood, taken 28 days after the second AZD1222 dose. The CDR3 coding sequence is TGTGCCAGCAGATTACGGGAGAACACTGAAGCTTTCTTT. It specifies CASRLRENTEAFF.